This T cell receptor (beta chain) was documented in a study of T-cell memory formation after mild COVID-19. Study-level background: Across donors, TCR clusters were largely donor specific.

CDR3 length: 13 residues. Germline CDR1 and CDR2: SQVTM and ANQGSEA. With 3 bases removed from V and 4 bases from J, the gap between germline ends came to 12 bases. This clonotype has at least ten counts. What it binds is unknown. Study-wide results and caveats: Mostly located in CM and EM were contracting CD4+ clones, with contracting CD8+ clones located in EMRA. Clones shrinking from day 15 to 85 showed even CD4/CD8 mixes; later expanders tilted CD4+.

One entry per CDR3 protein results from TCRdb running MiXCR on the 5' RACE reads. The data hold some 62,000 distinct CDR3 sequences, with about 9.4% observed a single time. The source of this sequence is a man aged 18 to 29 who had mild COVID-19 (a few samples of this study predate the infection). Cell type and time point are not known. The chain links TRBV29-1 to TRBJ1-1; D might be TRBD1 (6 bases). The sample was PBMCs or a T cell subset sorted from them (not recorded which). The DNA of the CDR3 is TGCAGCGTTGACACAGGGTCGTCCACTGAAGCTTTCTTT. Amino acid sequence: CSVDTGSSTEAFF.